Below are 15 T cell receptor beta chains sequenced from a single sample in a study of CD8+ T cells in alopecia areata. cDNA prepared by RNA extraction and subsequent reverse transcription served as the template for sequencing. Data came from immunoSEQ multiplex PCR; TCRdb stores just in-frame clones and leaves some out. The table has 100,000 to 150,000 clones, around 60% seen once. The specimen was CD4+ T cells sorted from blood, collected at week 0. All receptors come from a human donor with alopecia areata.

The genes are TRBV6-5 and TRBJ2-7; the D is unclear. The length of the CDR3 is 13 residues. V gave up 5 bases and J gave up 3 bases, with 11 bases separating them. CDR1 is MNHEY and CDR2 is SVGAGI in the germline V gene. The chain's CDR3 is CASSLGSRYEQYF. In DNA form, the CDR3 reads TGTGCCAGCAGTCTGGGCAGCCGCTACGAGCAGTACTTC.

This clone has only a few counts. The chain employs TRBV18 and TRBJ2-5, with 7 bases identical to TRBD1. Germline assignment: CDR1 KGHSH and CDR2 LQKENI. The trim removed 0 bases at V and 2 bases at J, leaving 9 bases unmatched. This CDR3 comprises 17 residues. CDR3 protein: CASSPPTRRQGQETQYF. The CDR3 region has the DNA TGTGCCAGCTCACCACCGACTCGGAGACAGGGACAAGAGACCCAGTACTTC.

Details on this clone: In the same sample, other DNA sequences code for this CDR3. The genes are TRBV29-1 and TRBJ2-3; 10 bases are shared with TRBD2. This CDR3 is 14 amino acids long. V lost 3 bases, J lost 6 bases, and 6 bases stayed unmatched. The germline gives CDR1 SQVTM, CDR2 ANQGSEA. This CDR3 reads CSVERAGGPDTQYF. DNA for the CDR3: TGCAGCGTTGAGCGAGCGGGGGGGCCCGATACGCAGTATTTT.

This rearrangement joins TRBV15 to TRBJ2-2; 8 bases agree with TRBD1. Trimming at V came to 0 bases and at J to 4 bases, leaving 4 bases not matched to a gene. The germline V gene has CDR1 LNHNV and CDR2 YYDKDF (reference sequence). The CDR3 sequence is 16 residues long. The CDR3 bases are TGTGCCACCAGCAGAGATGAGACAGGGGTCACCGGGGAGCTGTTTTTT. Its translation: CATSRDETGVTGELFF.

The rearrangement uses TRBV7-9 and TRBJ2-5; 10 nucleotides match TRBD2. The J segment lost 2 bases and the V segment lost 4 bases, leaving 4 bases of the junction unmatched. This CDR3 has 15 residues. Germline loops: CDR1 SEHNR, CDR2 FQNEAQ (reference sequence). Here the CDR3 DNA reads TGTGCCAGCAGCTCGGGACTAGCGCTACAAGAGACCCAGTACTTC. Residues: CASSSGLALQETQYF.

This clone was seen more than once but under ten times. CDR3: CASSLQVGTEAFF. The CDR3 DNA follows: TGTGCCAGCAGTTTACAGGTAGGGACTGAAGCTTTCTTT. This sequence joins TRBV27 and TRBJ1-1; unclear D gene. Germline V lookup: CDR1 MNHEY, CDR2 SMNVEV (reference sequence). Trimming left V 2 bases short and J 5 bases short, with 9 bases between. There are 13 residues in the CDR3.

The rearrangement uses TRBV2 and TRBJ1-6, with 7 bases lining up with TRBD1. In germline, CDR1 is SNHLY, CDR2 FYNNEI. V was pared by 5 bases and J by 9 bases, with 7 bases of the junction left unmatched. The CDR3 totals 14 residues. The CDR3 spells CASSKGQLSSPLHF. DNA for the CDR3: TGTGCCAGCAGTAAGGGACAGCTCTCTTCACCCCTCCACTTT.

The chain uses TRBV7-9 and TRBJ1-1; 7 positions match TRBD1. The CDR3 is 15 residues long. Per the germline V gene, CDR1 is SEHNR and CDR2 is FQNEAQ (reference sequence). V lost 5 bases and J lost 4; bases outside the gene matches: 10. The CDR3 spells CASSLRQGGATEAFF. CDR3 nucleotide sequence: TGTGCCAGCAGCCTCCGACAGGGTGGGGCCACTGAAGCTTTCTTT.

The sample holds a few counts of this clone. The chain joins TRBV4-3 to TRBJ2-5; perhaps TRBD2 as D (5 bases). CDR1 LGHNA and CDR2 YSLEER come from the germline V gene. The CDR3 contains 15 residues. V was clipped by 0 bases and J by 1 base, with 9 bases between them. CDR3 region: CASSQDGLFQETQYF. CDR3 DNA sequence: TGCGCCAGCAGCCAAGACGGACTTTTCCAAGAGACCCAGTACTTC.

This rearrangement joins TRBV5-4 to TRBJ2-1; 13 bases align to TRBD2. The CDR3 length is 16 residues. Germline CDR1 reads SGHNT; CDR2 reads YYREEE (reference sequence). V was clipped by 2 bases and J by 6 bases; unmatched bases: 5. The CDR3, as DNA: TGTGCCAGCAGCTTAGGACTAGCGGGAGTGGTCAATGAGCAGTTCTTC. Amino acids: CASSLGLAGVVNEQFF.

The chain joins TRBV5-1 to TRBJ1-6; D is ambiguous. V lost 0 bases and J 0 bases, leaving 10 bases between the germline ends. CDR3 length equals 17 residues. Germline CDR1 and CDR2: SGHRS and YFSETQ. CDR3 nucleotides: TGCGCCAGCAGCTTGGAACCAGTAAGCTCCTATAATTCACCCCTCCACTTT. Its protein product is CASSLEPVSSYNSPLHF.

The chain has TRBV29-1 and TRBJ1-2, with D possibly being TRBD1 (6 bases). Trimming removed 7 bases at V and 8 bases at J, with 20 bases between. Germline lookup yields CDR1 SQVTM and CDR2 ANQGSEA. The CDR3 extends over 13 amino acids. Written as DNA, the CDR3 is TGCAGCGATGCCCTTAGGGGGACAAGCGGCTACACCTTC. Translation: CSDALRGTSGYTF.

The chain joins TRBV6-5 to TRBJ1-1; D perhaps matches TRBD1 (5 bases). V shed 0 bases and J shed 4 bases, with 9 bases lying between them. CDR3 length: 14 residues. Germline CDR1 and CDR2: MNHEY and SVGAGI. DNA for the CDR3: TGTGCCAGCAGTTACTCGATTGGGGGCACTGAAGCTTTCTTT. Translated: CASSYSIGGTEAFF.

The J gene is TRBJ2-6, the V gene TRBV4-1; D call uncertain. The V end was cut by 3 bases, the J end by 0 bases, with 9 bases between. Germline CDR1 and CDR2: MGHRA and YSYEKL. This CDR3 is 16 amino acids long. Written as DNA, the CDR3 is TGCGCCAGCAGCCAGCAGTACGGCTCTGGGGCCAACGTCCTGACTTTC. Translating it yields CASSQQYGSGANVLTF.

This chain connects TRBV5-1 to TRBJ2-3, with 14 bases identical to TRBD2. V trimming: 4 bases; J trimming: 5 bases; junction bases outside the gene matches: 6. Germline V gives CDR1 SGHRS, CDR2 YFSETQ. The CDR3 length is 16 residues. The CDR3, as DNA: TGCGCCAGCAGCCCGACTAGCGGGGGGGCTGGAGATACGCAGTATTTT. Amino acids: CASSPTSGGAGDTQYF.